One and the same sample provided the 12 T cell receptor beta chains below, sequenced in a study of blood T cell repertoires in COVID-19. Measured with immunoSEQ multiplex PCR; TCRdb has only the in-frame clones, and not every one. The data contain around 240,000 clones, 65% to 90% of them singletons. The specimen sequenced was peripheral blood. Receptors originate from a woman in her thirties or forties who had recovered from COVID-19.

The gene calls are TRBV19 and TRBJ2-7, with unresolved D. This CDR3 has 13 amino acids. V lost 6 bases and J 2 bases, leaving 11 bases between the germline ends. CDR1 LNHDA and CDR2 SQIVND come from the germline V gene (reference sequence). Here the CDR3 reads CASRSFDTYEQYF. The CDR3, as DNA: TGTGCCAGTAGAAGCTTCGATACCTACGAGCAGTACTTC.

This chain links TRBV12-3 or TRBV12-4 with TRBJ2-3, with D possibly TRBD1 on 5 matching bases. V lost 2 bases and J 8 bases, leaving 11 bases between the germline ends. This CDR3 comprises 13 residues. This CDR3 reads CASSLIGAPTQYF. For the CDR3, the DNA is TGTGCCAGCAGTTTAATTGGGGCCCCTACGCAGTATTTT.

The genes are TRBV7-9 and TRBJ2-3, with 9 bases that match TRBD2. The V gene end was trimmed by 6 bases and the J gene end by 4 bases; junction bases not matched to a gene: 14. This CDR3 spans 17 amino acids. Germline lookup yields CDR1 SEHNR and CDR2 FQNEAQ (reference sequence). The CDR3, as DNA: TGTGCCAGCAGGATTGATATTGGGCGGGGGGGGCCAGATACGCAGTATTTT. It translates to CASRIDIGRGGPDTQYF.

This rearrangement joins TRBV12-3 or TRBV12-4 to TRBJ2-5; 7 nucleotides align to TRBD1. The CDR3 contains 13 residues. V gave up 6 bases and J gave up 5 bases; unmatched junction bases: 6. The CDR3 sequence: CASSQTGLETQYF. The CDR3, as DNA: TGTGCCAGCAGCCAGACAGGGTTGGAGACCCAGTACTTC.

V is TRBV5-6 and J is TRBJ1-2, with TRBD1 as a possible D gene (5 bases). The ends were cut back, 4 bases at V and 4 bases at J, with 8 bases in the middle. CDR1 and CDR2 (germline): SGHDT, YYEEEE. This CDR3 spans 12 amino acids. This CDR3 reads CASSPGFYGYTF. DNA for the CDR3: TGTGCCAGCAGCCCAGGGTTCTATGGCTACACCTTC.

The chain carries TRBV19 and TRBJ1-1; 9 bases line up with TRBD1. The CDR3 runs 15 residues. V trimming: 4 bases; J trimming: 5 bases; junction bases outside the gene matches: 8. Germline CDR1 and CDR2: LNHDA and SQIVND (reference sequence). The CDR3 here is CASSTGDRVGTEAFF. CDR3 coding DNA: TGTGCCAGTAGTACCGGGGACAGGGTGGGGACTGAAGCTTTCTTT.

This clone has only a few counts. V usage is TRBV7-2 and J usage is TRBJ1-4; D is uncertain. Looked up from germline, CDR1 is SGHTA and CDR2 is FQGNSA. V was clipped by 1 base and J by 4 bases, with 10 bases between them. The CDR3 runs 15 residues. CDR3: CASSLVAMNNEKLFF. Written as DNA, the CDR3 is TGTGCCAGCAGCTTAGTAGCGATGAATAATGAAAAACTGTTTTTT.

Here the CDR3 DNA reads TGTGCCTGGAGTGTCTCCAGGGAGGGTGAAGCTTTCTTT. It encodes CAWSVSREGEAFF. The chain has TRBV30 and TRBJ1-1, with D maybe TRBD1 (5 bases). The CDR3 runs 13 residues. V was trimmed by 0 bases and J by 7 bases, leaving 12 bases between them. In germline, CDR1 is GTSNPN, CDR2 SVGIG (reference sequence).

The chain uses TRBV7-6 and TRBJ2-7; D perhaps matches TRBD1 (5 bases). CDR1 and CDR2 (germline): SGHVS, FNYEAQ. This CDR3 has 14 amino acids. V dropped 4 bases and J dropped 6 bases, with 16 bases sitting between them. The CDR3 bases are TGTGCCAGCAGCTCGACGTACGCCGACAGCGAGCAGTACTTC. Translation: CASSSTYADSEQYF.

The chain has TRBV18 and TRBJ1-4, with 7 bases fitting TRBD1. The V segment lost 3 bases and the J segment 4 bases; nucleotides outside the gene matches: 5. CDR1 is KGHSH, CDR2 LQKENI, per germline. The CDR3 is made up of 15 amino acids. The DNA of the CDR3 is TGTGCCAGCTCACCGCCGGGACAGCTTAATGAAAAACTGTTTTTT. Residues: CASSPPGQLNEKLFF.

The chain joins TRBV6-5 to TRBJ2-7, with 9 bases aligning to TRBD2. The germline CDR1 and CDR2 sequences are MNHEY and SVGAGI. The ends lost 0 bases at V and 3 bases at J; junction bases unmatched: 6. The CDR3 is 16 residues long. CDR3 amino acids: CASSYSKAGGNYEQYF. The CDR3 DNA reads as TGTGCCAGCAGTTACTCGAAGGCGGGGGGGAACTACGAGCAGTACTTC.

The genes are TRBV7-2 and TRBJ2-3, with D possibly matching TRBD1 (5 bases). V was clipped by 7 bases and J by 2 bases, with 10 bases between them. The CDR3 contains 13 residues. Germline CDR1 and CDR2: SGHTA and FQGNSA. CDR3 DNA sequence: TGTGCCAGCACCACAGGTGACACAGATACGCAGTATTTT. Its translation is CASTTGDTDTQYF.